The 2 T cell receptor beta chains reported below all come from one sample, sequenced in a study of Tregs in tolerant kidney transplant recipients. Related graft donors supplied nonmyeloablative bone marrow transplants, and mixed chimerism was transient. TCRdb's copy holds only in-frame clones and misses some; the assay was immunoSEQ multiplex PCR. Of 75,000 to 100,000 clones in the sample, approximately 94% were seen once. Material: CD4+ T cells from blood (PBMCs), obtained 12 months after the transplant. These receptors all come from a human patient who received a combined kidney and bone marrow transplant. Part of the T cells may come from the graft donor.

The CDR3 bases are TGTGCCAGCAACGCGGTGGCGTACGCGAACACCGGGGAGCTGTTTTTT. Translating gives CASNAVAYANTGELFF. This sequence joins TRBV21-1 and TRBJ2-2; TRBD2, the table's D call, lacks a check against the DNA. TRBV21-1 is designated a pseudogene. The CDR3 spans 16 residues.

The chain employs TRBV5-8 and TRBJ1-2, with 7 nucleotides matching TRBD1. The germline V gene has CDR1 SGHTS and CDR2 YDEGEE. This CDR3 region has 14 residues. The V and J ends lost 1 base and 4 bases, in that order; junction bases with no gene match: 4. CDR3 loop: CASSLFDRVYGYTF. CDR3 DNA: TGTGCCAGCAGCTTGTTTGACAGGGTCTATGGCTACACCTTC.